The rows below give T cell receptor beta chains drawn from one sample of a study of blood T cell repertoires in COVID-19. Assay used: immunoSEQ multiplex PCR; TCRdb lists only in-frame clones, some missing. Of about 160,000 clones listed, around 74% are singletons. Source material: peripheral blood. Receptors were obtained from a woman in her sixties or seventies with COVID-19, enrolled during active disease. Each CDR3 is given with its conserved first and last residue. D genes are given only for firm matches. Size is stated for part of the rows, as once, few or many counts, or as a class when the clone is expanded.

j_call	clone_size	v_call	d_call	cdr3_aa	cdr3_nt
TRBJ2-3	-	TRBV3-1/TRBV3-2	TRBD2	CASSLRLAGPSDTQYF	TGTGCCAGCAGCCTACGACTAGCGGGACCGTCAGATACGCAGTATTTT
TRBJ2-3	-	TRBV3-1/TRBV3-2	TRBD2	CASSQTSGGADTQYF	TGTGCCAGCAGCCAAACTAGCGGGGGGGCAGATACGCAGTATTTT
TRBJ1-1	-	TRBV5-1	-	CASSLAQSGGTEAFF	TGCGCCAGCAGCTTGGCCCAATCGGGGGGCACTGAAGCTTTCTTT
TRBJ1-5	-	TRBV6-4	TRBD1	CASRGDREHQPQHF	TGTGCCAGCAGAGGGGACAGGGAGCATCAGCCCCAGCATTTT
TRBJ2-5	-	TRBV10-3	TRBD1	CAITRGQETQYF	TGTGCCATCACGAGGGGGCAGGAGACCCAGTACTTC
TRBJ2-5	-	TRBV5-1	TRBD1	CASNLDRGRGETQYF	TGCGCCAGCAACCTGGACAGGGGGCGCGGAGAGACCCAGTACTTC
TRBJ1-6	-	TRBV9	-	CASSSSYRPGDSPLHF	TGTGCCAGCAGCTCATCCTACAGGCCAGGGGATTCACCCCTCCACTTT
TRBJ2-1	once	TRBV5-1	TRBD2	CASSATSGEHNEQFF	TGCGCCAGCAGCGCAACTAGCGGGGAACACAATGAGCAGTTCTTC
TRBJ2-5	-	TRBV7-6	TRBD2	CASASLGLAEETQYF	TGTGCCAGCGCGTCCCTCGGACTAGCGGAAGAGACCCAGTACTTC
TRBJ1-5	-	TRBV5-8	TRBD1	CASTHRGVNQPQHF	TGTGCCAGCACCCACAGGGGGGTAAATCAGCCCCAGCATTTT
TRBJ1-6	-	TRBV11-3	-	CASSFSFGSPLHF	TGTGCCAGCAGCTTTTCGTTCGGTTCACCCCTCCACTTT
TRBJ1-1	once	TRBV7-2	-	CASSAGRQNTEAFF	TGTGCCAGCAGCGCTGGCAGGCAGAACACTGAAGCTTTCTTT
TRBJ1-2	-	TRBV5-1	TRBD1	CASSAGTGINGYTF	TGCGCCAGCAGCGCCGGGACAGGGATAAATGGCTACACCTTC
TRBJ2-7	-	TRBV5-1	TRBD2	CASSHQPGRERGSSYEQYF	TGCGCCAGCAGCCACCAACCGGGACGCGAGCGGGGTAGCTCCTACGAGCAGTACTTC
TRBJ2-3	-	TRBV4-2	TRBD2	CASSQRVAGVGADTQYF	TGTGCCAGCAGCCAACGAGTAGCGGGGGTTGGGGCAGATACGCAGTATTTT
TRBJ2-2	-	TRBV10-3	TRBD2	CAATSEPNTGELFF	TGTGCCGCGACTAGCGAGCCGAACACCGGGGAGCTGTTTTTT
TRBJ2-2	-	TRBV5-5	-	CASSRTVNTGELFF	TGTGCCAGCAGTAGGACTGTTAATACCGGGGAGCTGTTTTTT
TRBJ2-5	-	TRBV19	TRBD2	CASSIDVGTSGETQYF	TGTGCCAGTAGTATAGATGTGGGGACTAGCGGAGAGACCCAGTACTTC
TRBJ2-1	many	TRBV24-1	TRBD1	CATQDRAFYNEQFF	TGTGCCACCCAGGACAGGGCGTTTTACAATGAGCAGTTCTTC
TRBJ2-1	-	TRBV18	TRBD1	CASSPPKGTGGNEQFF	TGTGCCAGCTCACCCCCCAAGGGGACAGGGGGCAACGAGCAGTTCTTC
TRBJ2-3	once	TRBV6-2/TRBV6-3	TRBD2	CASSYHSGRAVDTQYF	TGTGCCAGCAGTTACCACAGCGGGAGGGCCGTGGATACGCAGTATTTT
TRBJ2-1	-	TRBV27	-	CASSLMRGGRNEQFF	TGTGCCAGCAGTTTAATGAGGGGGGGCCGAAATGAGCAGTTCTTC
TRBJ2-1	-	TRBV28	-	CASSFRNLGGRRWYNEQFF	TGTGCCAGCAGTTTTAGGAATTTGGGTGGGCGCAGGTGGTACAATGAGCAGTTCTTC
TRBJ2-1	once	TRBV9	-	CASSVGSAGSSYNEQFF	TGTGCCAGCAGCGTAGGTTCGGCGGGTAGCTCCTACAATGAGCAGTTCTTC
TRBJ1-6	-	TRBV5-4	-	CASRPAGVWDSPLHF	TGTGCCAGCAGGCCGGCGGGGGTTTGGGATTCACCCCTCCACTTT
TRBJ1-2	-	TRBV23-1	-	CASSQGRGHYGYTF	TGCGCCAGCAGTCAAGGCAGGGGCCACTATGGCTACACCTTC
TRBJ1-2	-	TRBV2	-	CASSEGGDGYTF	TGTGCCAGCAGTGAAGGGGGGGATGGCTACACCTTC
TRBJ2-7	-	TRBV9	TRBD1	CASSVLPGGTGGSEQYF	TGTGCCAGCAGCGTCCTCCCGGGGGGGACAGGGGGAAGTGAGCAGTACTTC
TRBJ2-2	-	TRBV10-3	-	CAISEVENTGELFF	TGTGCCATCAGTGAGGTAGAGAACACCGGGGAGCTGTTTTTT
TRBJ2-3	-	TRBV24-1	-	CATSDIRDTRDTQYF	TGTGCCACCAGTGATATTCGGGACACGAGGGATACGCAGTATTTT
TRBJ2-3	-	TRBV2	TRBD2	CASRGLAFSTDTQYF	TGTGCCAGCAGGGGACTAGCGTTCAGCACAGATACGCAGTATTTT
TRBJ1-4	-	TRBV2	-	CASSRVGDSTGKLFF	TGTGCCAGCAGTCGCGTCGGGGATTCGACTGGAAAACTGTTTTTT
TRBJ1-1	-	TRBV27	-	CASSTDLNTEAFF	TGTGCCAGCAGTACAGACCTGAACACTGAAGCTTTCTTT
TRBJ1-1	few	TRBV19	-	CASSYNRDKAFF	TGTGCCAGTAGTTACAACCGGGACAAGGCTTTCTTT
TRBJ2-6	-	TRBV5-1	-	CASSLRTGANVLTF	TGCGCCAGCAGCTTGCGTACTGGGGCCAACGTCCTGACTTTC
TRBJ1-2	-	TRBV5-1	-	CASSLEAVYGYTF	TGCGCCAGCAGCTTGGAAGCGGTTTATGGCTACACCTTC
TRBJ2-1	many	TRBV4-1	-	CASSQIIRGSGRYNEQFF	TGCGCCAGCAGCCAAATAATACGGGGGTCTGGCAGATACAATGAGCAGTTCTTC
TRBJ2-3	-	TRBV18	TRBD1	CASSSSGQENLRGTDTQYF	TGTGCCAGCTCCTCGTCCGGACAGGAGAACCTACGCGGCACAGATACGCAGTATTTT
TRBJ1-1	-	TRBV5-5	-	CASNFRNTEAFF	TGTGCCAGCAACTTCAGGAACACTGAAGCTTTCTTT
TRBJ1-5	-	TRBV21-1	-	CASRPNQGSQPQHF	TGTGCCAGCAGGCCTAATCAGGGAAGTCAGCCCCAGCATTTT